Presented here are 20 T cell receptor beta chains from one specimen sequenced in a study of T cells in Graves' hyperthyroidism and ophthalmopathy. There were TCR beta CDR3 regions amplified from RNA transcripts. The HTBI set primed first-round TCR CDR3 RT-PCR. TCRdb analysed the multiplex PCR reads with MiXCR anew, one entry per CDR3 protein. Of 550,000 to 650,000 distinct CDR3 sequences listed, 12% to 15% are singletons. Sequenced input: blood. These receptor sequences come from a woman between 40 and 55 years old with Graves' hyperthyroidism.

The CDR3 DNA follows: TGTGCCAGCAGCTTAATGATATCCAACACTGAAGCTTTCTTT. It encodes CASSLMISNTEAFF. This chain joins TRBV7-9 and TRBJ1-1; no clear D. Germline V gene sequence: CDR1 SEHNR, CDR2 FQNEAQ (reference sequence). Trimming removed 2 bases from V and 2 bases from J, with 9 bases in between. This CDR3 is built from 14 residues.

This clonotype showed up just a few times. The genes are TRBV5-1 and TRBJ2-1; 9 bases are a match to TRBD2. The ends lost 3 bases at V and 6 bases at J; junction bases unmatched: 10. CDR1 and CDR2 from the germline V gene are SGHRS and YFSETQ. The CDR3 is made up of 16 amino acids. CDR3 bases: TGCGCCAGCAGCTACAATCCGAGTAGCGGGAGCAATGAGCAGTTCTTC. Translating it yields CASSYNPSSGSNEQFF.

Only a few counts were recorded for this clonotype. CDR3 region: CASSMVGQGRRNAFF. The CDR3 DNA reads TGTGCCAGTAGTATGGTGGGACAGGGACGGAGGAATGCTTTCTTT. The chain combines TRBV19 with TRBJ1-1; 9 nucleotides line up with TRBD1. V shed 3 bases, J shed 11 bases, and the junction held 13 bases outside the gene matches. The CDR3 is 15 amino acids. The germline CDR1 and CDR2 sequences are LNHDA and SQIVND (reference sequence). Together with reference TRBV19 and TRBJ1-1, the CDR3 gives the full variable domain: DGGITQSPKYLFRKEGQNVTLSCEQNLNHDAMYWYRQDPGQGLRLIYYSQIVNDFQKGDIAEGYSVSREKKESFPLTVTSAQKNPTAFYLCASSMVGQGRRNAFFGQGTRLTVV.

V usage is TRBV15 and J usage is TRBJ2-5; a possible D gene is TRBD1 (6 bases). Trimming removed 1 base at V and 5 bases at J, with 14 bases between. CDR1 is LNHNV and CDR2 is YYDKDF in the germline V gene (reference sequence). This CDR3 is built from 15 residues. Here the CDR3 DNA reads TGTGCCACCAGCAGAGCAAACAGGGCTGGGGAGACCCAGTACTTC. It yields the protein CATSRANRAGETQYF.

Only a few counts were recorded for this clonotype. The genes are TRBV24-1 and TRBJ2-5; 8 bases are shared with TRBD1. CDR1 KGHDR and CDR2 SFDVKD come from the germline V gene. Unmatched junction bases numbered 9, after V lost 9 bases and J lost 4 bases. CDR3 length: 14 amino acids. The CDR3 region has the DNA TGTGCCACCGGGGCGGGCAGGGGGCGAGAGACCCAGTACTTC. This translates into CATGAGRGRETQYF.

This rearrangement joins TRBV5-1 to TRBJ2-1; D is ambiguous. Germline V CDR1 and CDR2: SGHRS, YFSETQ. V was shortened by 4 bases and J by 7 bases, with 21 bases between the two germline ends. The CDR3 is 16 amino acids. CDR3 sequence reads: CASSVASRAPMNEQFF. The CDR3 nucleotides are TGCGCCAGCAGCGTAGCCAGCCGGGCCCCTATGAATGAGCAGTTCTTC. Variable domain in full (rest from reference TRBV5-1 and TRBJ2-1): KAGVTQTPRYLIKTRGQQVTLSCSPISGHRSVSWYQQTPGQGLQFLFEYFSETQRNKGNFPGRFSGRQFSNSRSEMNVSTLELGDSALYLCASSVASRAPMNEQFFGPGTRLTVL.

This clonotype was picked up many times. The CDR3 DNA sequence: TGCAGCGTGGGGGTTCTGGAGACCCAGTACTTC. It translates to CSVGVLETQYF. The chain carries TRBV29-1 and TRBJ2-5; TRBD1 or TRBD2 may be the D gene (5 bases each). The CDR3 length is 11 residues. Germline lookup yields CDR1 SQVTM and CDR2 ANQGSEA. V lost 6 bases and J 5 bases, leaving 10 bases between the germline ends.

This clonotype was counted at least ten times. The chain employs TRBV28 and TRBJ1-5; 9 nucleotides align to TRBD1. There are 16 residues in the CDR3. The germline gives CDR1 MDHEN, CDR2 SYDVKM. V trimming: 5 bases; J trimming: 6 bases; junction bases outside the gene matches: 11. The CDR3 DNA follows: TGTGCCAGCAGTGCCGAGGACAGGGGATTTGGTCAGCCCCAGCATTTT. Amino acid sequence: CASSAEDRGFGQPQHF.

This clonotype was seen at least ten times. CDR3 nucleotide sequence: TGTGCCAGCAGTCCCCTTAAGGGGGACGCTGGAAACACCATATATTTT. Its translation is CASSPLKGDAGNTIYF. This chain links TRBV27 with TRBJ1-3; D may be TRBD1 (6 bases). V was clipped by 5 bases and J by 2 bases, with 16 bases between them. CDR3 length: 16 residues. The germline CDR1 and CDR2 sequences are MNHEY and SMNVEV (reference sequence).

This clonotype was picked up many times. Written as DNA, the CDR3 is TGTGCCAGCAGCTTAGTTTATGGCGGTTCCTACGAGCAGTACTTC. It encodes CASSLVYGGSYEQYF. V usage is TRBV7-8 and J usage is TRBJ2-7, with no clear D. Germline values: CDR1 SGHVS, CDR2 FQNEAQ. V lost 1 base and J lost 1, with 11 bases in between. The CDR3 length is 15 residues.

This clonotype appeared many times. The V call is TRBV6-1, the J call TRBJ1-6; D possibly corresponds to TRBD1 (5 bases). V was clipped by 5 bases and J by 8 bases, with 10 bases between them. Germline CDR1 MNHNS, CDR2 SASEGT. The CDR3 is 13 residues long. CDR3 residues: CASSFRDDSPLHF. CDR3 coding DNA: TGTGCCAGCAGTTTCAGGGACGATTCACCCCTCCACTTT.

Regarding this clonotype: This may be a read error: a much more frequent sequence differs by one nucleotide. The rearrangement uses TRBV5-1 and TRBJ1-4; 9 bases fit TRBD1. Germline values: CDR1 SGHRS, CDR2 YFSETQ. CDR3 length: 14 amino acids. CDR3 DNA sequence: TGCGTCAGCAGCTCGGGACAGGGAAATGAAAAACTGTTTTTT. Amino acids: CVSSSGQGNEKLFF.

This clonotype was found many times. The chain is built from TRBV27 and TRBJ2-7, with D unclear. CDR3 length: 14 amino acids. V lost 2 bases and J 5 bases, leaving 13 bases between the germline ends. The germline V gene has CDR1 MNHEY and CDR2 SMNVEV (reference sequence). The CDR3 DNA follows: TGTGCCAGCAGTTTAGTACATAAGATGAACGAGCAGTACTTC. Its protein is CASSLVHKMNEQYF.

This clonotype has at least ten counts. CDR3 amino acids: CASRTGQEGTDTQYF. The CDR3 DNA follows: TGTGCCAGCAGGACGGGGCAGGAGGGCACAGATACGCAGTATTTT. The chain joins TRBV7-9 to TRBJ2-3; tentatively, D is TRBD1 or TRBD2 (5 bases each). CDR3 size: 15 residues. CDR1 SEHNR and CDR2 FQNEAQ come from the germline V gene (reference sequence). The V end lost 6 bases, the J end lost 1 base, and 14 bases lay between the germline ends.

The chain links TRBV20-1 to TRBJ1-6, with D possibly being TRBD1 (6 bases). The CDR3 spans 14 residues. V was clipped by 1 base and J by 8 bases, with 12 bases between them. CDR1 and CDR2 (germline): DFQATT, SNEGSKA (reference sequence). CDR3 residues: CSARVGQFDSPLHF. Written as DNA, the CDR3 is TGCAGTGCTAGAGTTGGACAGTTCGATTCACCCCTCCACTTT.

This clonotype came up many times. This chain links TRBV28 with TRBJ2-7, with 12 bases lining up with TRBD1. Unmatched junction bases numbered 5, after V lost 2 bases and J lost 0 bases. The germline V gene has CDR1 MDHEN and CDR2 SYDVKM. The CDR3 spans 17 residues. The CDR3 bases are TGTGCCAGCAGTTTAGAGGGACAGGGGGCGGGCTCCTACGAGCAGTACTTC. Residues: CASSLEGQGAGSYEQYF.

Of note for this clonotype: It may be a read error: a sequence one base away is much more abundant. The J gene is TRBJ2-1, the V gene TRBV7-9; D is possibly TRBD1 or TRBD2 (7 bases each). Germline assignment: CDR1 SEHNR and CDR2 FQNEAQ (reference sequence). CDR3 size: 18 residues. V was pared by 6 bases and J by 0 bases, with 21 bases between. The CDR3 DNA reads TGTGCCAGCAGTTTCAGCCAGGGGGGGACTATCTCCTACAATGAGCAGTTCTTC. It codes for CASSFSQGGTISYNEQFF.

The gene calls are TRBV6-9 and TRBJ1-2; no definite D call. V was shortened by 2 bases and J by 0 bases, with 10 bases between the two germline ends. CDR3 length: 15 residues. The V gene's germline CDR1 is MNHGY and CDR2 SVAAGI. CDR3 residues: CASSYESGSNYGYTF. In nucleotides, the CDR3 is TGTGCCAGCAGTTATGAGAGCGGATCTAACTATGGCTACACCTTC.

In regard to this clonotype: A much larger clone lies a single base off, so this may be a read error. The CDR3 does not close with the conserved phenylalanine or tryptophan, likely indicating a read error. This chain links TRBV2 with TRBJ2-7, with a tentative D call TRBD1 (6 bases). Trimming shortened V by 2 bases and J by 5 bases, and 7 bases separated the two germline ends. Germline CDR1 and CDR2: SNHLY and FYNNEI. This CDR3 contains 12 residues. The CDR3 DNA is TGTGCCAGCAGTGAATCAGGGGACGAGCAGTACCTC. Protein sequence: CASSESGDEQYL.

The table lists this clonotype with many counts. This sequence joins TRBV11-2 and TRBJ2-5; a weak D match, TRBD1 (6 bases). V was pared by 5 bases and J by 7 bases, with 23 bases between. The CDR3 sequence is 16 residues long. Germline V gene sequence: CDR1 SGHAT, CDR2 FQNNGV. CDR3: CASSALYTGPQGTQYF. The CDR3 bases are TGTGCCAGCAGCGCCCTATATACAGGGCCCCAGGGGACCCAGTACTTC.